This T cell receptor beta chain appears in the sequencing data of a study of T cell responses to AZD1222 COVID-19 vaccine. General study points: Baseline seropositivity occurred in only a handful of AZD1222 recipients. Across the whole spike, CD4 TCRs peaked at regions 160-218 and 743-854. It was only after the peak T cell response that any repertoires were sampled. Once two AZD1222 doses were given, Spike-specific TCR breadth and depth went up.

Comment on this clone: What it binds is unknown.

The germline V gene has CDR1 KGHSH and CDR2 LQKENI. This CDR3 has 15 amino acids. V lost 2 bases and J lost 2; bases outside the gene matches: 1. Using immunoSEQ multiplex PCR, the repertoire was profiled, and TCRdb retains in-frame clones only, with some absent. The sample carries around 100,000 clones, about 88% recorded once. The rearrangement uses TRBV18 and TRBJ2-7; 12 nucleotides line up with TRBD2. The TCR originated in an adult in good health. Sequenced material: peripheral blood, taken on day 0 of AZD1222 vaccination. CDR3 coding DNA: TGTGCCAGCTCACCAGCTAGCGGGGGGGCCTACGAGCAGTACTTC. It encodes CASSPASGGAYEQYF.